This TCR beta chain was observed in a study of follicular helper T cells after annual influenza vaccination. Trimming removed 3 bases from V and 1 base from J; junction bases left unmatched: 8. There are 16 residues in the CDR3. Germline CDR1 reads SGHRS; CDR2 reads YFSETQ. Profiling relied on immunoSEQ multiplex PCR, and the TCRdb table lists in-frame clones only, not all of them. The data contain under 9,500 clones, approximately 90% of them singletons. Indicated time point: 2015-2016 season, pre-vaccination. Community-dwelling subjects without influenza vaccination in the prior 6 months were enrolled. Each time point used about 35 to 100 mL of blood.

The rearrangement joins TRBV5-1 to TRBJ1-1; the match to TRBD1 covers 8 bases. The sequence came from an adult who received the influenza vaccine. The input for sequencing was CXCR5+ CD38- circulating T follicular helper cells from blood, taken on the day of influenza vaccination. The sample's subset: circulating Tfh, non-naive CD4+CXCR5+PD-1+ (ICOS+CD38+ or ICOS-CD38-). CDR3 residues: CASSSGQGVGNTEAFF. CDR3 nucleotide sequence: TGCGCCAGCAGCTCTGGACAGGGAGTTGGGAACACTGAAGCTTTCTTT.